This TCR beta chain is drawn from a study of OX40 agonist ivuxolimab in advanced cancers. Looking at the study overall: It was ivuxolimab, an agonistic anti-OX40 (CD134) antibody, that patients were treated with. A mean age of around 63 years, range about 20 to 79, was recorded, and 70% to 85% were male. General observations from the study: Researchers report that CD8+ T cells had, on average, more expanded clones than CD4+.

Generated by immunoSEQ multiplex PCR, the TCRdb table keeps only in-frame clones and is missing some. The repertoire holds 6,500 to 9,000 clones, more than 75% seen once, with almost 30% in the top ten. Exclusion applied to patients with autoimmune disease history or systemic immunosuppression. Of note for this clone: Its antigen is not known.

The germline V and J ends were trimmed by 5 bases and 2 bases, with 21 bases remaining between them. The CDR3 covers 17 residues. Germline values: CDR1 SGHRS, CDR2 YFSETQ. The chain carries TRBV5-1 and TRBJ2-3; possibly TRBD1 for D (7 bases). The sequence came from an adult with an advanced solid tumor such as melanoma, head and neck, liver or kidney cancer. The sample in question was CD4+ or CD8+ T cells sorted from blood, obtained in a trial of the OX40 agonist ivuxolimab. The CDR3 spells CASSLEWQGGHTDTQYF. In DNA, the CDR3 is TGCGCCAGCAGTCTGGAGTGGCAGGGGGGCCACACAGATACGCAGTATTTT.